This section outlines one T cell receptor (beta chain) sequence together with its context. The V end lost 5 bases, the J end lost 0 bases, and 8 bases lay between the germline ends. This CDR3 contains 14 residues. Looked up from germline, CDR1 is LNHDA and CDR2 is SQIVND (reference sequence). The sample belongs to a study of CD8 T cells in Susac syndrome. Reverse transcription used roughly 0.45 to 1 ug RNA and random hexamers. TCRdb independently ran MiXCR on the immunoSEQ multiplex PCR reads; one entry per CDR3 protein. The repertoire consists of about 84,000 distinct CDR3 sequences, with about 93% occurring once and the leading ten covering 0.25% to 0.4%.

The clonotype comes from a human donor in good health. The sample consisted of CD8+ T cells from PBMCs. This chain connects TRBV19 to TRBJ1-3; the D is unclear. CDR3 sequence (DNA): TGTGCCAGTAGTCCCCTTAACTCTGGAAACACCATATATTTT. It yields the protein CASSPLNSGNTIYF.